The rows below give T cell receptor beta chains drawn from one sample of a study of cytomegalovirus exposure and HLA in healthy donors. The table came from immunoSEQ multiplex PCR; TCRdb's copy has only in-frame clones and leaves some out. The sample contains 130,000 or so clones, around 77% of which appear only once. Sequenced material: PBMCs. These receptors were obtained from a man aged 45 to 65 in good health and CMV-seronegative. The CDR3 runs from the conserved cysteine through the conserved F or W. Fields, in order: D gene, clone size, V gene, J gene, CDR3 length, CDR3 protein, CDR3 DNA. A D gene is named only where the DNA matches it firmly. Clone size is not always given. Where it is, it says once, few, many or a class for expanded clones.

d_gene: -
abundance: few
v_gene: TRBV20-1
j_gene: TRBJ2-2
len: 11
CDR3aa: CSARATGELFF
CDR3nt: TGCAGTGCGAGGGCCACCGGGGAGCTGTTTTTT

d_gene: TRBD2
abundance: -
v_gene: TRBV5-1
j_gene: TRBJ2-1
len: 15
CDR3aa: CASSATTSGRSEQFF
CDR3nt: TGCGCCAGCAGCGCCACGACTAGCGGGAGGTCGGAGCAGTTCTTC

d_gene: -
abundance: -
v_gene: TRBV7-9
j_gene: TRBJ2-7
len: 14
CDR3aa: CASSPNNQGSGQYF
CDR3nt: TGTGCCAGCAGCCCTAATAATCAGGGGTCTGGGCAGTACTTC

d_gene: TRBD1
abundance: -
v_gene: TRBV27
j_gene: TRBJ2-7
len: 13
CDR3aa: CASSFRQGAEQYF
CDR3nt: TGTGCCAGCAGTTTTCGGCAGGGGGCTGAGCAGTACTTC

d_gene: -
abundance: -
v_gene: TRBV28
j_gene: TRBJ1-2
len: 12
CDR3aa: CASSSLNYGYTF
CDR3nt: TGTGCCAGCAGTTCTCTCAACTATGGCTACACCTTC

d_gene: TRBD1
abundance: few
v_gene: TRBV6-6
j_gene: TRBJ1-2
len: 15
CDR3aa: CASSSTDRYHYGYTF
CDR3nt: TGTGCCAGCAGTTCCACGGACAGGTATCACTATGGCTACACCTTC

d_gene: -
abundance: -
v_gene: TRBV27
j_gene: TRBJ2-7
len: 14
CDR3aa: CASSNGASSYEQYF
CDR3nt: TGTGCCAGCAGTAATGGGGCGAGCTCCTACGAGCAGTACTTC

d_gene: -
abundance: -
v_gene: TRBV5-1
j_gene: TRBJ2-3
len: 15
CDR3aa: CASSLLAEITDTQYF
CDR3nt: TGCGCCAGCAGCTTACTAGCAGAAATCACAGATACGCAGTATTTT

d_gene: -
abundance: -
v_gene: TRBV29-1
j_gene: TRBJ2-5
len: 15
CDR3aa: CSAQRGGAASETQYF
CDR3nt: TGCAGCGCCCAAAGGGGCGGGGCGGCTTCAGAGACCCAGTACTTC

d_gene: -
abundance: -
v_gene: TRBV6-4
j_gene: TRBJ1-2
len: 14
CDR3aa: CASSDTTASYGYTF
CDR3nt: TGTGCCAGCAGTGACACCACAGCATCCTATGGCTACACCTTC

d_gene: -
abundance: -
v_gene: TRBV12-5
j_gene: TRBJ2-3
len: 13
CDR3aa: CASGLEGGDTQYF
CDR3nt: TGTGCTAGTGGTTTGGAAGGAGGAGATACGCAGTATTTT

d_gene: -
abundance: -
v_gene: TRBV6-1
j_gene: TRBJ2-5
len: 17
CDR3aa: CASSEDQGRGYLETQYF
CDR3nt: TGTGCCAGCAGTGAAGACCAGGGAAGGGGATATCTAGAGACCCAGTACTTC

d_gene: -
abundance: -
v_gene: TRBV6-5
j_gene: TRBJ2-1
len: 14
CDR3aa: CASGVGGFYNEQFF
CDR3nt: TGTGCCAGCGGCGTGGGGGGATTCTACAATGAGCAGTTCTTC

d_gene: -
abundance: -
v_gene: TRBV4-1
j_gene: TRBJ1-4
len: 15
CDR3aa: CASSQLGGAGEKLFF
CDR3nt: TGCGCCAGCAGCCAACTCGGAGGGGCCGGAGAAAAACTGTTTTTT

d_gene: TRBD1
abundance: -
v_gene: TRBV4-3
j_gene: TRBJ2-7
len: 15
CDR3aa: CASSQSGTGLYEQYF
CDR3nt: TGCGCCAGCAGCCAGTCCGGGACAGGCCTCTACGAGCAGTACTTC

d_gene: -
abundance: -
v_gene: TRBV29-1
j_gene: TRBJ2-7
len: 12
CDR3aa: CSVGATPYEQYF
CDR3nt: TGCAGCGTTGGAGCCACCCCCTACGAGCAGTACTTC

d_gene: TRBD2
abundance: few
v_gene: TRBV27
j_gene: TRBJ2-7
len: 15
CDR3aa: CASSLSGLADYEQYF
CDR3nt: TGTGCCAGCAGTTTATCGGGACTAGCGGACTACGAGCAGTACTTC

d_gene: -
abundance: -
v_gene: TRBV29-1
j_gene: TRBJ2-5
len: 12
CDR3aa: CSALVRQETQYF
CDR3nt: TGCAGCGCCCTGGTCAGGCAAGAGACCCAGTACTTC

d_gene: TRBD1
abundance: -
v_gene: TRBV7-9
j_gene: TRBJ1-2
len: 13
CDR3aa: CASSSDRAYGYTF
CDR3nt: TGTGCCAGCAGCTCGGACAGGGCGTATGGCTACACCTTC

d_gene: -
abundance: -
v_gene: TRBV14
j_gene: TRBJ2-1
len: 12
CDR3aa: CASSQSPNEQFF
CDR3nt: TGTGCCAGCAGCCAGAGCCCCAATGAGCAGTTCTTC

d_gene: -
abundance: -
v_gene: TRBV5-6
j_gene: TRBJ1-2
len: 12
CDR3aa: CASSPNSYGYTF
CDR3nt: TGTGCCAGCAGTCCTAACTCCTATGGCTACACCTTC

d_gene: -
abundance: once
v_gene: TRBV29-1
j_gene: TRBJ1-2
len: 11
CDR3aa: CSVQGRNGYTF
CDR3nt: TGCAGCGTTCAGGGGCGTAATGGCTACACCTTC

d_gene: -
abundance: -
v_gene: TRBV18
j_gene: TRBJ2-3
len: 14
CDR3aa: CASSPQKSGDTQYF
CDR3nt: TGTGCCAGCTCACCACAGAAGTCCGGTGATACGCAGTATTTT

d_gene: TRBD2
abundance: -
v_gene: TRBV27
j_gene: TRBJ2-7
len: 16
CDR3aa: CASSVGFGAGEEEQYF
CDR3nt: TGTGCCAGCAGCGTGGGTTTTGGAGCGGGAGAGGAGGAGCAGTACTTC

d_gene: TRBD2
abundance: -
v_gene: TRBV19
j_gene: TRBJ2-3
len: 18
CDR3aa: CASSIRGGLAGSTDTQYF
CDR3nt: TGTGCCAGTAGTATACGGGGCGGGCTAGCGGGAAGCACAGATACGCAGTATTTT

d_gene: TRBD1
abundance: -
v_gene: TRBV29-1
j_gene: TRBJ1-2
len: 15
CDR3aa: CSAPRRTGGADGYTF
CDR3nt: TGCAGCGCCCCCAGGCGAACAGGGGGCGCAGATGGCTACACCTTC

d_gene: TRBD1
abundance: -
v_gene: TRBV5-4
j_gene: TRBJ2-7
len: 16
CDR3aa: CASSLGGQGYHNEQYF
CDR3nt: TGTGCCAGCAGCTTGGGTGGACAGGGATATCACAACGAGCAGTACTTC

d_gene: TRBD1
abundance: -
v_gene: TRBV2
j_gene: TRBJ1-3
len: 15
CDR3aa: CASSDPGQGTNTIYF
CDR3nt: TGTGCCAGCAGTGATCCGGGACAGGGTACAAACACCATATATTTT

d_gene: TRBD2
abundance: few
v_gene: TRBV27
j_gene: TRBJ2-6
len: 17
CDR3aa: CASSGLAGDSGANVLTF
CDR3nt: TGTGCCAGCAGTGGACTAGCGGGGGACTCTGGGGCCAACGTCCTGACTTTC

d_gene: -
abundance: once
v_gene: TRBV5-1
j_gene: TRBJ2-5
len: 12
CDR3aa: CASSPSRETQYF
CDR3nt: TGCGCCAGCAGCCCTTCCCGGGAGACCCAGTACTTC

d_gene: TRBD2
abundance: -
v_gene: TRBV5-1
j_gene: TRBJ2-1
len: 16
CDR3aa: CASSLSQREPYNEQFF
CDR3nt: TGCGCCAGCAGCTTGAGCCAGCGGGAGCCCTACAATGAGCAGTTCTTC

d_gene: -
abundance: -
v_gene: TRBV5-1
j_gene: TRBJ2-1
len: 14
CDR3aa: CASSLGTLSNEQFF
CDR3nt: TGCGCCAGCAGCTTGGGGACTCTCTCAAATGAGCAGTTCTTC

d_gene: TRBD1
abundance: -
v_gene: TRBV6-4
j_gene: TRBJ1-2
len: 19
CDR3aa: CASSGYHWTGEGWIYGYTF
CDR3nt: TGTGCCAGCAGTGGTTACCATTGGACAGGGGAGGGGTGGATCTATGGCTACACCTTC

d_gene: -
abundance: -
v_gene: TRBV29-1
j_gene: TRBJ2-5
len: 10
CDR3aa: CSVDAETQYF
CDR3nt: TGCAGCGTTGATGCGGAGACCCAGTACTTC

d_gene: TRBD1
abundance: -
v_gene: TRBV9
j_gene: TRBJ1-5
len: 15
CDR3aa: CASSQGATLNQPQHF
CDR3nt: TGTGCCAGCAGCCAGGGGGCTACACTCAATCAGCCCCAGCATTTT

d_gene: -
abundance: once
v_gene: TRBV4-1
j_gene: TRBJ2-7
len: 16
CDR3aa: CASSQDGTGGTYEQYF
CDR3nt: TGCGCCAGCAGCCAAGATGGGACCGGGGGAACCTACGAGCAGTACTTC

d_gene: TRBD1
abundance: -
v_gene: TRBV5-3
j_gene: TRBJ2-3
len: 16
CDR3aa: CARSYRTGWSTDTQYF
CDR3nt: TGTGCCAGAAGTTATAGGACAGGGTGGAGCACAGATACGCAGTATTTT

d_gene: -
abundance: -
v_gene: TRBV18
j_gene: TRBJ1-1
len: 14
CDR3aa: CASSLDIGNTEAFF
CDR3nt: TGTGCCAGCTCACTGGACATCGGTAACACTGAAGCTTTCTTT

d_gene: -
abundance: -
v_gene: TRBV11-2
j_gene: TRBJ1-2
len: 13
CDR3aa: CASSLPGVGGYTF
CDR3nt: TGTGCCAGCAGCCTCCCGGGGGTCGGTGGCTACACCTTC

d_gene: -
abundance: -
v_gene: TRBV9
j_gene: TRBJ2-2
len: 16
CDR3aa: CASSVTGTLNTGELFF
CDR3nt: TGTGCCAGCAGCGTGACCGGGACTCTAAACACCGGGGAGCTGTTTTTT

d_gene: TRBD1
abundance: -
v_gene: TRBV6-5
j_gene: TRBJ1-2
len: 15
CDR3aa: CASQGQGAVSGGYTF
CDR3nt: TGTGCCAGCCAGGGACAGGGGGCGGTATCGGGAGGCTACACCTTC

d_gene: -
abundance: -
v_gene: TRBV5-4
j_gene: TRBJ2-2
len: 17
CDR3aa: CASSQKAAGVNTGELFF
CDR3nt: TGTGCCAGCAGCCAAAAGGCCGCAGGGGTTAACACCGGGGAGCTGTTTTTT

d_gene: -
abundance: many
v_gene: TRBV5-1
j_gene: TRBJ1-1
len: 15
CDR3aa: CASSLVSQGVTEAFF
CDR3nt: TGCGCCAGCAGCTTGGTTTCACAGGGAGTCACTGAAGCTTTCTTT

d_gene: TRBD2
abundance: -
v_gene: TRBV19
j_gene: TRBJ2-1
len: 12
CDR3aa: CASGTSGREQFF
CDR3nt: TGTGCCAGCGGGACTAGCGGGAGGGAGCAGTTCTTC

d_gene: -
abundance: -
v_gene: TRBV13
j_gene: TRBJ1-1
len: 14
CDR3aa: CASSLEFMNTEAFF
CDR3nt: TGTGCCAGCAGCTTAGAATTCATGAACACTGAAGCTTTCTTT

d_gene: TRBD1
abundance: -
v_gene: TRBV15
j_gene: TRBJ1-2
len: 14
CDR3aa: CATSPDRGRRGYTF
CDR3nt: TGTGCCACCAGTCCGGACAGGGGGCGTCGCGGCTACACCTTC

d_gene: TRBD1
abundance: -
v_gene: TRBV4-1
j_gene: TRBJ1-5
len: 16
CDR3aa: CASSSTGTGGVQPQHF
CDR3nt: TGCGCCAGCAGTTCAACCGGGACAGGGGGCGTTCAGCCCCAGCATTTT

d_gene: -
abundance: -
v_gene: TRBV6-1
j_gene: TRBJ2-7
len: 12
CDR3aa: CATLDYSYEQYF
CDR3nt: TGTGCCACCCTCGACTACTCCTACGAGCAGTACTTC

d_gene: TRBD1
abundance: -
v_gene: TRBV9
j_gene: TRBJ1-1
len: 16
CDR3aa: CASSRTGAAFRTEAFF
CDR3nt: TGTGCCAGCAGCCGTACAGGGGCCGCGTTTCGAACTGAAGCTTTCTTT

d_gene: TRBD2
abundance: -
v_gene: TRBV10-2
j_gene: TRBJ2-2
len: 15
CDR3aa: CASSISGSKVGELFF
CDR3nt: TGCGCCAGCAGTATCAGCGGGAGTAAGGTCGGGGAGCTGTTTTTT

d_gene: TRBD1
abundance: -
v_gene: TRBV7-6
j_gene: TRBJ2-1
len: 17
CDR3aa: CASSGLRPGQENNEQFF
CDR3nt: TGTGCCAGCAGTGGCCTTCGGCCGGGACAGGAGAACAATGAGCAGTTCTTC